The 9 T cell receptor beta chains below come from one sample, sequenced in a study of blood T cell repertoires in COVID-19. Produced via immunoSEQ multiplex PCR; TCRdb's table is partial and in-frame only. The repertoire holds about 230,000 clones, with 65% to 90% as singletons. Sample: peripheral blood. The source of these receptors is a woman in her forties or fifties with acute or convalescent COVID-19.

The chain is built from TRBV7-2 and TRBJ2-7; 7 positions match TRBD1. Germline V gives CDR1 SGHTA, CDR2 FQGNSA. The V gene end was trimmed by 0 bases and the J gene end by 0 bases; junction bases not matched to a gene: 11. CDR3 length: 18 residues. The CDR3 here is CASSLAPETGTNSYEQYF. As DNA, the CDR3 is TGTGCCAGCAGCTTAGCGCCTGAGACAGGGACCAACTCCTACGAGCAGTACTTC.

The count of this clone is one. The chain combines TRBV4-1 with TRBJ1-6; D perhaps matches TRBD1 (6 bases). Germline lookup yields CDR1 MGHRA and CDR2 YSYEKL. CDR3 size: 15 residues. V dropped 1 base and J dropped 7 bases, with 11 bases sitting between them. The CDR3 DNA reads TGCGCCAGCAGCCAAGCGCAGGGGACGAATTCACCCCTCCACTTT. The encoded protein is CASSQAQGTNSPLHF.

Concerning this clone itself: The same CDR3 also results from other DNA sequences found in this sample. The rearrangement joins TRBV5-1 to TRBJ2-3; tentative D call: TRBD2 (5 bases). Germline lookup yields CDR1 SGHRS and CDR2 YFSETQ. V lost 1 base and J lost 1, with 7 bases in between. The CDR3 is made up of 14 amino acids. The CDR3 loop reads CASSLNGGTDTQYF. CDR3 nucleotides: TGCGCCAGCAGCTTGAACGGGGGCACAGATACGCAGTATTTT.

This sequence joins TRBV12-5 and TRBJ1-1, with TRBD1 as a possible D gene (5 bases). The V and J ends lost 7 bases and 0 bases respectively, with 12 bases between them. This CDR3 region has 14 residues. The V gene's germline CDR1 is LGHNT and CDR2 FRNRAP. CDR3 sequence reads: CASAPGGVNTEAFF. CDR3 DNA sequence: TGTGCTAGTGCCCCCGGAGGGGTGAACACTGAAGCTTTCTTT.

The V call is TRBV11-2, the J call TRBJ2-3; TRBD2 is a possible D gene (6 bases). Germline V gives CDR1 SGHAT, CDR2 FQNNGV. V lost 2 bases and J 2 bases, leaving 14 bases between the germline ends. This CDR3 has 16 amino acids. CDR3 bases: TGTGCCAGCAGCTTACGCGGGGTCCTCTACACAGATACGCAGTATTTT. This gives the protein CASSLRGVLYTDTQYF.

The genes are TRBV5-6 and TRBJ2-5, with TRBD2 identical over 7 bases. V trimming: 0 bases; J trimming: 7 bases; junction bases outside the gene matches: 6. Germline CDR1 and CDR2: SGHDT and YYEEEE. The CDR3 contains 14 residues. CDR3 residues: CASSLVGREGTQYF. The CDR3 DNA reads as TGTGCCAGCAGCTTGGTCGGCAGGGAGGGGACCCAGTACTTC.

This chain links TRBV6-5 with TRBJ1-6; the match to TRBD1 covers 9 bases. CDR3 length equals 14 residues. Germline lookup yields CDR1 MNHEY and CDR2 SVGAGI. The V and J ends lost 4 bases and 9 bases, in that order; junction bases with no gene match: 4. In nucleotides, the CDR3 is TGTGCCAGCAGTTCGCGGGACAGGGCTTCACCCCTCCACTTT. Translated: CASSSRDRASPLHF.

This sequence joins TRBV29-1 and TRBJ2-7; the match to TRBD1 covers 10 bases. The V gene's germline CDR1 is SQVTM and CDR2 ANQGSEA. The CDR3 is made up of 12 amino acids. V lost 6 bases to trimming and J lost 3 bases; unmatched junction nucleotides: 2. CDR3 region: CSVGQGGYEQYF. The CDR3 bases are TGCAGCGTCGGACAGGGGGGCTACGAGCAGTACTTC.

This clone was recorded a few times. The chain recombines TRBV19 with TRBJ2-7, with 10 nucleotides matching TRBD1. Germline loops: CDR1 LNHDA, CDR2 SQIVND (reference sequence). Trimming at V came to 5 bases and at J to 3 bases, leaving 7 bases not matched to a gene. This CDR3 is 15 amino acids long. CDR3: CASSHGGTGDYEQYF. CDR3 sequence (DNA): TGTGCCAGTAGTCACGGTGGGACAGGGGACTACGAGCAGTACTTC.